This TCR beta chain emerged from a study of T-cell reconstitution after alpha-beta-depleted transplantation in children. CDR3 length: 15 amino acids. Looked up from germline, CDR1 is SGHRS and CDR2 is YFSETQ. V shed 1 base and J shed 0 bases, with 9 bases lying between them. Whole-study findings and limits: At one year after transplant, newly produced T cells mostly accounted for T-cell counts and diversity.

Unique molecular identifiers were built into the TCRbeta library. TCRdb recomputed calls from the PCR reads with MiXCR, one row per CDR3 protein. The repertoire has about 1,000,000 distinct CDR3 sequences, around 30% of them found once; the top ten carry 25% to 35%. A few counts support this clonotype. The antigen is undetermined. The specimen was PBMCs, mostly from graft donor cells, collected 360 days after TCRalphabeta/CD19-depleted stem cell transplant. The source of this sequence is a boy younger than two who had a stem cell transplant for SCID, so the T cells may come from the graft donor. This rearrangement joins TRBV5-1 to TRBJ2-3; unclear D gene. CDR3 bases: TGCGCCAGCAGCTTGACAGTTACTAGCACAGATACGCAGTATTTT. It translates to CASSLTVTSTDTQYF.